These 14 T cell receptor beta chains were all obtained from the same sample, sequenced in a study of T cell responses to AZD1222 COVID-19 vaccine. Sequencing used immunoSEQ multiplex PCR; TCRdb keeps in-frame clones, though not all of them. The sample contains around 150,000 clones, roughly 80% of which appear only once. Here the sequenced sample was peripheral blood, taken on day 0 of AZD1222 vaccination. The receptors here all came from an adult in good health.

This clone was seen once. The rearrangement links TRBV28 to TRBJ1-4; 7 bases are shared with TRBD1. V was clipped by 3 bases and J by 2 bases; unmatched bases: 3. The CDR3 is made up of 15 amino acids. Germline V gene sequence: CDR1 MDHEN, CDR2 SYDVKM. The CDR3 is CASSLSGQTNEKLFF. The CDR3 bases are TGTGCCAGCAGTTTGTCGGGACAGACTAATGAAAAACTGTTTTTT.

This chain's CDR3 is CASSEFRGIGYTF. The CDR3 DNA reads as TGTGCCAGCAGTGAATTTCGGGGAATTGGCTACACCTTC. This chain connects TRBV2 to TRBJ1-2, with unresolved D. With 2 bases removed from V and 7 bases from J, the gap between germline ends came to 11 bases. Germline-derived CDR1 and CDR2 are SNHLY and FYNNEI. This CDR3 contains 13 residues.

The chain links TRBV29-1 to TRBJ1-2, with a tentative D call TRBD1 (6 bases). The germline gives CDR1 SQVTM, CDR2 ANQGSEA. The CDR3 covers 11 residues. Trimming cost V 6 bases and J 8 bases, with 13 bases left between them. CDR3 DNA: TGCAGCGTGCAGGGGACGAGAGGCTACACCTTC. It is translated as CSVQGTRGYTF.

The gene calls are TRBV28 and TRBJ2-5; no firm D call. The CDR3 is made up of 14 amino acids. V lost 6 bases, J lost 1 base, and 12 bases lay in between. Germline V CDR1 and CDR2: MDHEN, SYDVKM. CDR3 protein: CASSRSRIQETQYF. Here the CDR3 DNA reads TGTGCCAGCAGCCGCAGTCGGATCCAAGAGACCCAGTACTTC.

This clone was counted only a few times. The chain is built from TRBV27 and TRBJ1-4; perhaps TRBD1 as D (6 bases). Germline V gene lookup returns CDR1 MNHEY and CDR2 SMNVEV (reference sequence). V was clipped by 6 bases and J by 0 bases, with 11 bases between them. The CDR3 runs 15 residues. In DNA form, the CDR3 reads TGTGCCAGCAGGGCAGGGGTTGCAACTAATGAAAAACTGTTTTTT. Translated, it gives CASRAGVATNEKLFF.

The genes are TRBV28 and TRBJ1-2; weak D call: TRBD1 (6 bases). This CDR3 is 16 amino acids long. Germline loops: CDR1 MDHEN, CDR2 SYDVKM. V was trimmed by 6 bases and J by 8 bases, leaving 25 bases between them. The CDR3 protein is CASRTITGSLTGGYTF. CDR3 DNA sequence: TGTGCCAGCAGGACTATCACAGGGAGCCTGACGGGGGGCTACACCTTC.

In its sample, this clone was seen many times. The sample carries other DNA sequences with the same CDR3. The J gene is TRBJ1-2, the V gene TRBV6-1; D uncertain. Trimming took off 3 bases at V and 5 bases at J, with 7 bases between the two ends. CDR3 length equals 12 residues. Germline CDR1 MNHNS, CDR2 SASEGT. CDR3 region: CASSEGGYGYTF. The CDR3 DNA sequence: TGTGCCAGCAGTGAGGGAGGGTATGGCTACACCTTC.

J is TRBJ1-1 and V is TRBV5-1; D is unclear. Germline CDR1 SGHRS, CDR2 YFSETQ. The CDR3 is made up of 15 amino acids. V was pared by 3 bases and J by 1 base, with 13 bases between. CDR3 DNA: TGCGCCAGCAGCTATACGAAAGACACGAACACTGAAGCTTTCTTT. Its protein product is CASSYTKDTNTEAFF.

This sequence joins TRBV24-1 and TRBJ2-3, with 9 bases fitting TRBD1. The CDR3 spans 17 residues. V shed 4 bases, J shed 7 bases, and the junction held 14 bases outside the gene matches. Germline CDR1 reads KGHDR; CDR2 reads SFDVKD. In nucleotides, the CDR3 is TGTGCCACCAGTGACCCCGGGACAGGGATATCAAGAAATACGCAGTATTTT. Encoded protein: CATSDPGTGISRNTQYF.

This clone was recorded once. The chain employs TRBV7-3 and TRBJ2-1; no reliable D call. The CDR3 extends over 15 amino acids. Looked up from germline, CDR1 is SGHTA and CDR2 is FQGTGA. V gave up 5 bases and J gave up 0 bases, with 11 bases separating them. DNA of the CDR3: TGTGCCAGCAGCCGAGTTCCCAGCTCCTACAATGAGCAGTTCTTC. Translation: CASSRVPSSYNEQFF.

This clone occurred a few times. This chain links TRBV18 with TRBJ2-2, with D perhaps being TRBD1 or TRBD2 (5 bases each). The CDR3 is made up of 13 amino acids. The germline V and J ends were trimmed by 6 bases and 3 bases, with 8 bases remaining between them. Per the germline V gene, CDR1 is KGHSH and CDR2 is LQKENI. DNA for the CDR3: TGTGCCAGCTCCCTGGGGGACACCGGGGAGCTGTTTTTT. Protein: CASSLGDTGELFF.

This sequence joins TRBV28 and TRBJ1-6; 7 nucleotides agree with TRBD1. The V segment lost 10 bases and the J segment 8 bases; nucleotides outside the gene matches: 14. Per germline, CDR1 MDHEN and CDR2 SYDVKM. The CDR3 consists of 15 residues. DNA of the CDR3: TGTGCCACCAGGGGGGGCGGAAGGGTTGATTCACCCCTCCACTTT. Its protein is CATRGGGRVDSPLHF.

The rearrangement joins TRBV12-3 or TRBV12-4 to TRBJ2-1; D unresolved. CDR3 length: 13 residues. The V end was cut by 6 bases, the J end by 4 bases, with 10 bases between. CDR3 loop: CASSTPVYNEQFF. CDR3 DNA: TGTGCCAGCAGCACCCCAGTGTACAATGAGCAGTTCTTC.

This chain joins TRBV5-4 and TRBJ1-1; 9 bases line up with TRBD1. Germline values: CDR1 SGHNT, CDR2 YYREEE (reference sequence). V gave up 0 bases and J gave up 4 bases; unmatched junction bases: 10. The CDR3 is 17 amino acids. The DNA of the CDR3 is TGTGCCAGCAGCTTGGGCGGCGGGACAGGGATCGGCACTGAAGCTTTCTTT. Its translation: CASSLGGGTGIGTEAFF.